This T cell receptor (beta chain) was sequenced during a study of beta chain features in type 1 diabetes. Study-level points and caveats: A potential PCR bias toward shorter templates would be equal in patient and control samples. Shorter TCRB CDR3s, moderately but significantly so, marked every one of the four CD4+ subsets in Type 1 diabetes patients. Type 1 diabetes patients showed fewer insertions and more deletions at VDJ junctions.

A word on this clone: Its antigen is not identified.

Germline CDR1 reads LNHNV; CDR2 reads YYDKDF (reference sequence). V was shortened by 0 bases and J by 3 bases, with 11 bases between the two germline ends. CDR3 length equals 15 residues. Expressed TCRB transcripts were sequenced because the entire RNA isolate underwent reverse transcription. The protocol was immunoSEQ multiplex PCR, while the TCRdb copy is restricted to in-frame clones and leaves out a portion. In the table there are 140,000 or so clones, more than 10% of which are singletons. It was one heparinised blood draw, averaging around 100 mL, that each donor gave. Cell sorting via CD45RO/CCR7/CD25/CD127/CD95/CD27 was performed to obtain CD4+ naive, central memory, regulatory and stem cell-like memory cells.

This chain uses TRBV15 with TRBJ1-2; D uncertain. Sequencing was performed on central memory CD4+ T cells from blood. The receptor was isolated from a man younger than 35 with type 1 diabetes. The CDR3 spells CATSREGIGDYGYTF. The CDR3 DNA is TGTGCCACCAGCAGAGAGGGGATCGGAGACTATGGCTACACCTTC.